These 7 T cell receptor beta chains originate from one sample sequenced in a study of T cell responses to AZD1222 COVID-19 vaccine. Only in-frame clones appear in the TCRdb table, and some are missing; sequencing was by immunoSEQ multiplex PCR. The sample gives under 100,000 clones, more than 70% of which show up once; over 4% is in the top ten. The specimen was peripheral blood, collected 28 days after the second AZD1222 dose. These receptors were obtained from an adult who received the AZD1222 COVID-19 vaccine.

This clone was counted between two and nine times. The chain joins TRBV28 to TRBJ1-5; TRBD1 is a possible D gene (6 bases). The CDR3 runs to 15 residues. Germline loops: CDR1 MDHEN, CDR2 SYDVKM. Between the trimmed V and J ends, which lost 2 bases and 7 bases, there was a span of 15 bases. The CDR3 spells CASSLGSGGVQPQHF. CDR3 DNA sequence: TGTGCCAGCAGTTTAGGTTCCGGGGGCGTCCAGCCCCAGCATTTT.

CDR3 nucleotides: TGTGCCATCAGTGAGTCCTCCAGCTACGAGCAGTACGTC. This sequence encodes CAISESSSYEQYV. J is TRBJ2-7 and V is TRBV10-3; no firm D call. The germline V gene encodes CDR1 ENHRY and CDR2 SYGVKD. This CDR3 spans 13 amino acids. V was cut by 0 bases and J by 3 bases, with 6 bases left in between.

This chain connects TRBV9 to TRBJ2-2; D is uncertain. CDR3 length equals 13 residues. Per germline, CDR1 SGDLS and CDR2 YYNGEE. Trimming shortened V by 2 bases and J by 11 bases, and 13 bases separated the two germline ends. The CDR3 here is CASSVHPGVELFF. The CDR3 nucleotides are TGTGCCAGCAGCGTCCACCCTGGGGTCGAGCTGTTTTTT.

This rearrangement joins TRBV6-5 to TRBJ2-2, with 8 bases aligning to TRBD2. The CDR3 spans 13 residues. Per the germline V gene, CDR1 is MNHEY and CDR2 is SVGAGI. The J segment lost 6 bases and the V segment lost 6 bases, leaving 3 bases of the junction unmatched. The CDR3 DNA reads TGTGCCAGCAGAACCGGGGGGGCCGGGGAGCTGTTTTTT. This gives the protein CASRTGGAGELFF.

As concerns this clone: This specimen includes other DNA sequences encoding the same CDR3. V usage is TRBV9 and J usage is TRBJ1-1; D is ambiguous. The ends were cut back, 0 bases at V and 2 bases at J, with 5 bases in the middle. The CDR3 totals 13 residues. Per the germline V gene, CDR1 is SGDLS and CDR2 is YYNGEE. The CDR3 DNA is TGTGCCAGCAGCGTAGCTACAAACACTGAAGCTTTCTTT. Amino acids: CASSVATNTEAFF.

This clone showed up just once. The chain carries TRBV6-7 and TRBJ2-7; maybe TRBD1 (6 bases). TRBV6-7 falls under the ORF class, with uncertain function. Trimming removed 9 bases at V and 3 bases at J, with 27 bases between. The CDR3 spans 17 residues. The CDR3 sequence: CARSKTNPGHGFYEQYF. DNA for the CDR3: TGTGCCAGAAGTAAGACGAACCCGGGACATGGTTTCTACGAGCAGTACTTC.

This chain uses TRBV6-1 with TRBJ1-1, with 9 bases matching TRBD1. CDR1 MNHNS and CDR2 SASEGT come from the germline V gene. After removal of 1 base from V and 4 bases from J, the junction contained 7 bases not matched to a gene. The CDR3 extends over 16 amino acids. Here the CDR3 DNA reads TGTGCCAGCAGTGAAGTTAACAGGGGGCGATTCACTGAAGCTTTCTTT. Its protein is CASSEVNRGRFTEAFF.